These T cell receptor beta chains were read from a single sample in a study of blood T cell repertoires in COVID-19. Only in-frame clones appear in the TCRdb table, and some are missing; sequencing was by immunoSEQ multiplex PCR. The sample yields approximately 130,000 clones, roughly 71% seen once. The sample was peripheral blood. These receptors were taken from a man at least 80 years old with acute or convalescent COVID-19. CDR3s include the opening cysteine and the closing phenylalanine or tryptophan. A D gene is named only where the DNA matches it firmly. A clone size is listed for some rows: how often the clone was seen (once, few, many), or a class if it is expanded.

abundance	v_gene	d_gene	j_gene	CDR3nt	CDR3aa
NA	TRBV28	TRBD1	TRBJ2-1	TGTGCCAGCAGTCTCCTATCCTCAACAGGGGGAAGGGAGCAGTTCTTC	CASSLLSSTGGREQFF
NA	TRBV19	TRBD1	TRBJ1-2	TGTGCCAGTAGTAGGAGACAGGGGGCAGGCTATGGCTACACCTTC	CASSRRQGAGYGYTF
NA	TRBV6-1	TRBD1	TRBJ1-6	TGTGCCAGCAGTGAGACAGGGCTGGGCGGGTCACCCCTCCACTTT	CASSETGLGGSPLHF
NA	TRBV4-1	NA	TRBJ1-2	TGCGCCAGCAGCCAAGTCGGGGAGGTCTATGGCTACACCTTC	CASSQVGEVYGYTF
NA	TRBV12-3/TRBV12-4	NA	TRBJ2-1	TGTGCCAGCAGTTTGGGGAGTGAGCAGTTCTTC	CASSLGSEQFF
NA	TRBV3-1/TRBV3-2	TRBD1	TRBJ2-5	TGTGCCAGCAGCCAGCAACAGGGGGCCCAGTACTTC	CASSQQQGAQYF
NA	TRBV28	TRBD2	TRBJ2-7	TGTGCCAGCAGTTTGCCGGGAGGGGAGCAGTACTTC	CASSLPGGEQYF
NA	TRBV28	NA	TRBJ2-6	TGTGCCAGCAGATGGGCGGAGGCCGGGGCCAACGTCCTGACTTTC	CASRWAEAGANVLTF
NA	TRBV6-5	TRBD1	TRBJ2-1	TGTGCCAGCACCACGGGACAGGGTTACAATGAGCAGTTCTTC	CASTTGQGYNEQFF
NA	TRBV28	TRBD1	TRBJ1-1	TGTGCCAGCAGTTCCCCCGGGACAGGATATACCACTGAAGCTTTCTTT	CASSSPGTGYTTEAFF
NA	TRBV7-2	TRBD1	TRBJ2-3	TGTGCCAGCAGCTTAGACGGACAGGCCAGCACAGATACGCAGTATTTT	CASSLDGQASTDTQYF
NA	TRBV27	NA	TRBJ2-1	TGTGCCAGCAGTTTCAGGCAGGGGGAGCAGTTCTTC	CASSFRQGEQFF
NA	TRBV7-8	TRBD1	TRBJ2-3	TGTGCCAGCAGCCCATTCGGTCAGGGGGACGCTCCGGCAGATACGCAGTATTTT	CASSPFGQGDAPADTQYF
NA	TRBV10-2	TRBD2	TRBJ2-5	TGCGCCAGCAGTGATGGGACTAGCTCGGTCAAGAAGACCCAGTACTTC	CASSDGTSSVKKTQYF
NA	TRBV6-6	TRBD1	TRBJ1-2	TGTGCCAGCAGCATAGGGGGCGGTCGCTATGGCTACACCTTC	CASSIGGGRYGYTF
NA	TRBV27	NA	TRBJ2-4	TGTGCCAGCAGTCGGCGACCCCCACAGGGTTTAGCCAAAAACATTCAGTACTTC	CASSRRPPQGLAKNIQYF
NA	TRBV6-5	TRBD1	TRBJ1-2	TGTGCCAGCAGAGGGACAGGCTTCTATGGCTACACCTTC	CASRGTGFYGYTF
NA	TRBV5-1	NA	TRBJ1-6	TGCGCCAGCAGCTTGCCCACGGGGAAAGATTCACCCCTCCACTTT	CASSLPTGKDSPLHF
NA	TRBV6-2/TRBV6-3	TRBD1	TRBJ1-5	TGTGCCAGCAGCCCTGGACGCGGGACAGTCTATAGCAATCAGCCCCAGCATTTT	CASSPGRGTVYSNQPQHF
few	TRBV11-2	TRBD1	TRBJ1-2	TGTGCCAGCAGCTTCCTAGGACAGGGCAAAGCTAACTATGGCTACACCTTC	CASSFLGQGKANYGYTF